Below are 5 T cell receptor beta chains sequenced from a single sample in a study of beta chain features in type 1 diabetes. The entirety of the isolated RNA underwent reverse transcription, so expressed TCRB transcripts were sequenced. The data were produced by immunoSEQ multiplex PCR, yet TCRdb's version contains in-frame clones alone and is incomplete. The sample lists about 660,000 clones, around 15% occurring once. Whole-study findings and limits: There was a moderate but significant shortening of TCRB CDR3s in all four CD4+ subsets of Type 1 diabetes patients.

For these TCRs, the target antigens are not known. The sample comprised naive CD4+ T cells from blood. The receptors were gathered from a man between 18 and 35 years old with type 1 diabetes.

This chain uses TRBV6-5 with TRBJ2-1; D is perhaps TRBD2 (5 bases). The CDR3 is made up of 12 amino acids. Trimming left V 0 bases short and J 12 bases short, with 9 bases between. CDR1 is MNHEY and CDR2 is SVGAGI in the germline V gene. The CDR3 reads CASSYSIGRQFF. The CDR3 nucleotides read TGTGCCAGCAGTTACTCGATAGGGAGGCAGTTCTTC.

The CDR3 nucleotides read TGTGCCAGCAGACCCAACCCAGCGGGGGGCCATGTTTATACGCAGTATTTT. This codes for CASRPNPAGGHVYTQYF. V usage is TRBV27 and J usage is TRBJ2-3, with 9 positions matching TRBD2. The CDR3 runs 17 residues. With V trimmed by 6 bases and J by 7 bases, 17 bases remained unmatched. The V gene's germline CDR1 is MNHEY and CDR2 SMNVEV (reference sequence).

The rearrangement links TRBV7-8 to TRBJ2-7, with 12 positions matching TRBD2. The CDR3 has 15 amino acids. CDR1 is SGHVS and CDR2 is FQNEAQ in the germline V gene. V shed 0 bases and J 7 bases; nucleotides not matched to a gene: 4. The CDR3 DNA sequence: TGTGCCAGCAGCTTAGCGCTAGCGGGGGGGGAGGAGCAGTACTTC. Translation: CASSLALAGGEEQYF. Filled out from reference TRBV7-8 and TRBJ2-7, the complete variable domain reads GAGVSQSPRYKVAKRGQDVALRCDPISGHVSLFWYQQALGQGPEFLTYFQNEAQLDKSGLPSDRFFAERPEGSVSTLKIQRTQQEDSAVYLCASSLALAGGEEQYFGPGTRLTVT.

The V call is TRBV29-1, the J call TRBJ2-2; D remains unclear. Per germline, CDR1 SQVTM and CDR2 ANQGSEA. The CDR3 is 11 amino acids. Trimming cost V 7 bases and J 5 bases, with 8 bases left between them. The DNA of the CDR3 is TGCAGCGGACACCAGACCGGGGAGCTGTTTTTT. Its protein product is CSGHQTGELFF.

The sample holds a few counts of this clone. This rearrangement joins TRBV2 to TRBJ2-4, with D hard to call. The germline V and J ends were trimmed by 2 bases and 7 bases, with 9 bases remaining between them. This CDR3 has 13 amino acids. Looked up from germline, CDR1 is SNHLY and CDR2 is FYNNEI. The chain's CDR3 is CASSEQVDNIQYF. In DNA, the CDR3 is TGTGCCAGCAGTGAACAGGTAGACAACATTCAGTACTTC.